These 15 T cell receptor beta chains came from one sample sequenced in a study of T cells after yellow fever vaccination. One entry per CDR3 protein results from TCRdb running MiXCR on the 5' RACE reads. The table includes approximately 600,000 distinct CDR3 sequences, about 12% detected once. The sequencing used PBMCs, collected on the day of the yellow fever booster vaccination. The receptors were gathered from a man aged 30 to 45 who received the YFV17D yellow fever vaccine.

V and J are TRBV11-3 and TRBJ2-1, with 11 bases aligning to TRBD2. With V trimmed by 1 base and J by 7 bases, 9 bases remained unmatched. The CDR3 extends over 17 amino acids. Germline V CDR1 and CDR2: SGHNT, YENEEA. The CDR3 loop reads CASSLGSLASGRNEQFF. In DNA, the CDR3 is TGTGCCAGCAGCTTAGGATCGCTCGCTAGCGGGAGGAATGAGCAGTTCTTC. The full variable domain, with the rest looked up from reference TRBV11-3 and TRBJ2-1, is EAGVVQSPRYKIIEKKQPVAFWCNPISGHNTLYWYLQNLGQGPELLIRYENEEAVDDSQLPKDRFSAERLKGVDSTLKIQPAELGDSAVYLCASSLGSLASGRNEQFFGPGTRLTVL.

The chain carries TRBV12-3 or TRBV12-4 and TRBJ2-7; 9 positions match TRBD2. Trimming at V came to 5 bases and at J to 5 bases, leaving 7 bases not matched to a gene. The CDR3 runs to 14 residues. The CDR3 sequence: CASSEQREEHEQYF. CDR3 coding DNA: TGTGCCAGCAGTGAGCAGCGGGAGGAGCACGAGCAGTACTTC.

The rearrangement links TRBV3-1 to TRBJ2-2, with D perhaps being TRBD1 or TRBD2 (5 bases each). Deletions cut 3 bases from V and 3 bases from J, with 23 bases between. The length of the CDR3 is 19 residues. In germline, CDR1 is LGHDT, CDR2 YNNKEL (reference sequence). The chain's CDR3 is CASSQPVMAGEGDTGELFF. CDR3 coding DNA: TGTGCCAGCAGCCAGCCCGTGATGGCGGGTGAAGGGGACACCGGGGAGCTGTTTTTT.

V and J are TRBV5-6 and TRBJ1-5, with TRBD1 matching 8 bases. The V gene's germline CDR1 is SGHDT and CDR2 YYEEEE. The CDR3 length is 14 residues. The trim removed 6 bases at V and 1 base at J, leaving 3 bases unmatched. This chain's CDR3 is CASNYRGSNQPQHF. The CDR3 bases are TGTGCCAGCAACTACAGGGGGAGCAATCAGCCCCAGCATTTT. Looking up the rest from reference TRBV5-6 and TRBJ1-5 gives the full variable domain: DAGVTQSPTHLIKTRGQQVTLRCSPKSGHDTVSWYQQALGQGPQFIFQYYEEEERQRGNFPDRFSGHQFPNYSSELNVNALLLGDSALYLCASNYRGSNQPQHFGDGTRLSIL.

This clonotype was counted a few times. The chain joins TRBV19 to TRBJ1-1, with a weak D call TRBD1 (5 bases). Trimming cost V 3 bases and J 5 bases, with 10 bases left between them. Germline values: CDR1 LNHDA, CDR2 SQIVND (reference sequence). CDR3 length equals 13 residues. The CDR3 spells CASSIRGGTEAFF. The CDR3 nucleotides are TGTGCCAGTAGTATTAGGGGAGGGACTGAAGCTTTCTTT. The complete variable domain, with remaining parts taken from reference TRBV19 and TRBJ1-1, reads DGGITQSPKYLFRKEGQNVTLSCEQNLNHDAMYWYRQDPGQGLRLIYYSQIVNDFQKGDIAEGYSVSREKKESFPLTVTSAQKNPTAFYLCASSIRGGTEAFFGQGTRLTVV.

The chain has TRBV7-2 and TRBJ2-3; D is undetermined. The CDR3 spans 12 residues. Germline values: CDR1 SGHTA, CDR2 FQGNSA. V was cut by 5 bases and J by 5 bases, with 8 bases left in between. The CDR3 region has the DNA TGTGCCAGCAGCCAACCGGTAGATACGCAGTATTTT. It yields the protein CASSQPVDTQYF.

This clonotype appeared a few times. This CDR3 is CSVEGHRVGGELFF. CDR3 sequence (DNA): TGCAGCGTTGAAGGCCACAGGGTGGGCGGGGAGCTGTTTTTT. This chain links TRBV29-1 with TRBJ2-2; D may be TRBD1 (6 bases). Germline V CDR1 and CDR2: SQVTM, ANQGSEA. This CDR3 contains 14 residues. The ends were cut back, 1 base at V and 7 bases at J, with 13 bases in the middle.

This rearrangement joins TRBV20-1 to TRBJ2-4; D might be TRBD1 (6 bases). The length of the CDR3 is 13 residues. V was trimmed by 3 bases and J by 3 bases, leaving 9 bases between them. CDR1 DFQATT and CDR2 SNEGSKA come from the germline V gene (reference sequence). This CDR3 is CSASRQDKNIQYF. DNA for the CDR3: TGCAGTGCTAGTAGACAGGACAAAAACATTCAGTACTTC.

The chain uses TRBV28 and TRBJ1-5; 8 nucleotides agree with TRBD1. Germline V lookup: CDR1 MDHEN, CDR2 SYDVKM. The CDR3 length is 15 residues. Trimming cost V 3 bases and J 9 bases; bases outside gene matches: 10. CDR3 loop: CASSLGGQGLGPQHF. CDR3 DNA sequence: TGTGCCAGCAGTTTGGGAGGACAGGGCCTTGGGCCCCAGCATTTT.

This chain connects TRBV10-3 to TRBJ2-7, with 8 bases fitting TRBD2. CDR1 is ENHRY, CDR2 SYGVKD, per germline. This CDR3 has 14 amino acids. J lost 1 base, V lost 6 bases, and 5 bases had no gene match. This CDR3 reads CAISGTSKSYEQYF. The CDR3 DNA reads as TGTGCCATCAGCGGGACTAGTAAGTCCTACGAGCAGTACTTC.

This clonotype appeared a few times. V gene TRBV10-3 combines with J gene TRBJ1-5, with D maybe TRBD1 (6 bases). Germline CDR1 and CDR2: ENHRY and SYGVKD. V lost 10 bases to trimming and J lost 1 base, with 20 bases between them. This CDR3 comprises 16 residues. The CDR3 reads CATAGKGGDSNQPQHF. The CDR3 DNA sequence: TGTGCCACCGCTGGCAAGGGGGGGGACAGCAATCAGCCCCAGCATTTT.

The J gene is TRBJ1-1, the V gene TRBV6-2 or TRBV6-3; D is unresolved. The germline V gene has CDR1 MNHEY and CDR2 SVGEGT. Trimming removed 4 bases from V and 1 base from J, with 10 bases in between. CDR3 size: 14 residues. As DNA, the CDR3 is TGTGCCAGCAGTTCGGTCAGGAGGAACACTGAAGCTTTCTTT. This codes for CASSSVRRNTEAFF.

The chain links TRBV10-1 to TRBJ2-5; 7 positions agree with TRBD2. The length of the CDR3 is 16 residues. V lost 3 bases, J lost 5 bases, and 12 bases stayed unmatched. Per germline, CDR1 WNHNN and CDR2 SYGVQD (reference sequence). The CDR3 loop reads CASSDRLRGRVETQYF. CDR3 nucleotide sequence: TGCGCCAGCAGTGATCGGCTACGAGGGAGGGTCGAGACCCAGTACTTC.

This chain joins TRBV5-6 and TRBJ2-2, with D tentatively TRBD1 or TRBD2 (5 bases each). Germline V gives CDR1 SGHDT, CDR2 YYEEEE. The CDR3 extends over 16 amino acids. V gave up 7 bases and J gave up 5 bases, with 21 bases separating them. The CDR3 is CASGALGVLGTGELFF. As DNA, the CDR3 is TGTGCCAGCGGCGCACTAGGGGTATTGGGGACCGGGGAGCTGTTTTTT.

The V gene is TRBV7-9, the J gene TRBJ2-1, with 14 bases aligning to TRBD2. This CDR3 region has 16 residues. V shed 5 bases and J 9 bases; nucleotides not matched to a gene: 9. The V gene's germline CDR1 is SEHNR and CDR2 FQNEAQ (reference sequence). CDR3 nucleotides: TGTGCCAGCAGCCTACGGACTAGCGGGAGGCCGGGTGAGCAGTTCTTC. As protein: CASSLRTSGRPGEQFF.